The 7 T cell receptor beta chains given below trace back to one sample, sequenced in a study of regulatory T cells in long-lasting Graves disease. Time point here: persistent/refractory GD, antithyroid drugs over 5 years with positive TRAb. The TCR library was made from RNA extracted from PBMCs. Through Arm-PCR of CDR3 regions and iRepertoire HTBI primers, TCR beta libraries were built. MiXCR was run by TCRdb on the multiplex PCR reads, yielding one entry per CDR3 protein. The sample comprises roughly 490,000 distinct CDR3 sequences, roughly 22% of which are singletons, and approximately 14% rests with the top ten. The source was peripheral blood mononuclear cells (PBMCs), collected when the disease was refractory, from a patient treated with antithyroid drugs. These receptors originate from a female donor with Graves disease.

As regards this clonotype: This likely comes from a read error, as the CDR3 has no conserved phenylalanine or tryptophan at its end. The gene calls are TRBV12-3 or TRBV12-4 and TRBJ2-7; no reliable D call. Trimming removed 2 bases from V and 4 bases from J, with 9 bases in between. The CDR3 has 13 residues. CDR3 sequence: CASSLTESYEQYL. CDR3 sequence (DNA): TGTGCCAGCAGTTTAACAGAGTCTTACGAGCAGTACCTC.

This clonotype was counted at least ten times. CDR3 DNA sequence: TGTGCCAGCAGCTTAACCGTCGCCCACGAGCAGTACTTC. Its protein product is CASSLTVAHEQYF. The chain combines TRBV7-2 with TRBJ2-7, with D unresolved. The V gene lost 2 bases and the J gene lost 5 bases, with 10 bases spanning the gap. The CDR3 extends over 13 amino acids. Germline CDR1 and CDR2: SGHTA and FQGNSA. The full variable domain, rest sourced from reference TRBV7-2 and TRBJ2-7, is GAGVSQSPSNKVTEKGKDVELRCDPISGHTALYWYRQSLGQGLEFLIYFQGNSAPDKSGLPSDRFSAERTGGSVSTLTIQRTQQEDSAVYLCASSLTVAHEQYFGPGTRLTVT.

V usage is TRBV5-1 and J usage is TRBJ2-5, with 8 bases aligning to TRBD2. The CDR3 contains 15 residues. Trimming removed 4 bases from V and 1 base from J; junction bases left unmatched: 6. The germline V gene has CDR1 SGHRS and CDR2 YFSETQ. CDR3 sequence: CASSRGGGSQETQYF. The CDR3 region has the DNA TGCGCCAGCAGCAGGGGCGGGGGGAGCCAAGAGACCCAGTACTTC. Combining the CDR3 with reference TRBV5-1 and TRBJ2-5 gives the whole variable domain KAGVTQTPRYLIKTRGQQVTLSCSPISGHRSVSWYQQTPGQGLQFLFEYFSETQRNKGNFPGRFSGRQFSNSRSEMNVSTLELGDSALYLCASSRGGGSQETQYFGPGTRLLVL.

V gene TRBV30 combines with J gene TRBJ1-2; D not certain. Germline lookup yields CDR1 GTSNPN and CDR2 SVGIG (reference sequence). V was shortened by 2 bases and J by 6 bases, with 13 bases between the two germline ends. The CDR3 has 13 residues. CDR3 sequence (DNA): TGTGCCTGGAGTTATTCCGGCCTGGATGGCTACACCTTC. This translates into CAWSYSGLDGYTF.

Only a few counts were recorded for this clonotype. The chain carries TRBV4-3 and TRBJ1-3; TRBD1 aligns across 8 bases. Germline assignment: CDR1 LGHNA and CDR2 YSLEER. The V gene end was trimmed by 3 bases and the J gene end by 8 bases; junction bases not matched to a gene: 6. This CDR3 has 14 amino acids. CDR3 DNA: TGCGCCAGCAGCCAGGACAGGGAGAGGCACACCATATATTTT. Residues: CASSQDRERHTIYF.

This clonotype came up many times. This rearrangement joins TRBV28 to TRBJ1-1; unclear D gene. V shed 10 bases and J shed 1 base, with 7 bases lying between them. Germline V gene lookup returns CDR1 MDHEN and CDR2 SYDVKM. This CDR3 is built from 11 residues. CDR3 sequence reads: CATIENTEAFF. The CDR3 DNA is TGTGCCACCATAGAGAACACTGAAGCTTTCTTT.

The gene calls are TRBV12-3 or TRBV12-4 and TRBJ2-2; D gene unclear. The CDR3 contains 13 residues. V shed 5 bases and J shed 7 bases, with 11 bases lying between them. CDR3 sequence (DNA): TGTGCCAGCAGTCTTGGGGTTGGCGGGGAGCTGTTTTTT. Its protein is CASSLGVGGELFF.